The rows below give T cell receptor beta chains drawn from one sample of a study of vaccination effects on CD4 cells after COVID-19. The repertoire was sequenced with immunoSEQ multiplex PCR; TCRdb's copy has only in-frame clones and lacks some. The data hold tens of thousands of clones, with approximately 74% observed a single time. Which antigens these TCRs recognize remains unknown. Here the sequenced sample was CD4+ T cells from PBMCs cultured with HCoV-229E spike peptides, taken before COVID-19 vaccination. The receptor set was obtained from a human donor who received a COVID-19 vaccine. CDR3s include the opening cysteine and the closing phenylalanine or tryptophan.

V gene: TRBV5-1
J gene: TRBJ1-4
CDR3 protein: CASSPYRDGINEKLFF

V gene: TRBV19
J gene: TRBJ1-2
CDR3 protein: CASSRTVNYGYTF

V gene: TRBV7-3
J gene: TRBJ2-3
CDR3 protein: CASSLTTRSTQYF

V gene: TRBV7-2
J gene: TRBJ2-1
CDR3 protein: CASRSGTSSYNEQFF

V gene: TRBV18
J gene: TRBJ1-5
CDR3 protein: CASSKQGGNQPQHF

V gene: TRBV2
J gene: TRBJ1-6
CDR3 protein: CASREQGNSPLHF

V gene: TRBV21-1
J gene: TRBJ2-3
CDR3 protein: CASSKGLAGVFSSTDTQYF

V gene: TRBV4-1
J gene: TRBJ2-2
CDR3 protein: CASSQGTVFRTGELFF

V gene: TRBV5-1
J gene: TRBJ2-1
CDR3 protein: CASSWGLAGGNEQFF

V gene: TRBV27
J gene: TRBJ1-2
CDR3 protein: CASSLDRGSIYGYTF

V gene: TRBV15
J gene: TRBJ1-1
CDR3 protein: CATSRPGGANTEAFF

V gene: TRBV4-1
J gene: TRBJ1-1
CDR3 protein: CASSQRTANTEAFF

V gene: TRBV28
J gene: TRBJ1-6
CDR3 protein: CASSLSDRGRDNSPLHF

V gene: TRBV24-1
J gene: TRBJ2-1
CDR3 protein: CATSDLQGGEQFF

V gene: TRBV24-1
J gene: TRBJ1-2
CDR3 protein: CATSDMDRGYGYTF

V gene: TRBV14
J gene: TRBJ1-1
CDR3 protein: CASSQDRGMNTEAFF

V gene: TRBV6-5
J gene: TRBJ1-6
CDR3 protein: CASSYLQGGSPLHF

V gene: TRBV7-3
J gene: TRBJ2-2
CDR3 protein: CASSQQGSETGELFF

V gene: TRBV19
J gene: TRBJ2-5
CDR3 protein: CASSKTSDQETQYF

V gene: TRBV28
J gene: TRBJ1-3
CDR3 protein: CASSLSRGPGNTIYF

V gene: TRBV6-5
J gene: TRBJ1-1
CDR3 protein: CASSPRNTEAFF

V gene: TRBV7-9
J gene: TRBJ1-1
CDR3 protein: CASSLLQGTEAFF

V gene: TRBV24-1
J gene: TRBJ2-3
CDR3 protein: CATSGGQLSTDTQYF

V gene: TRBV18
J gene: TRBJ2-5
CDR3 protein: CASSPAETQYF

V gene: TRBV19
J gene: TRBJ1-3
CDR3 protein: CASSSTGGSGNTIYF

V gene: TRBV5-4
J gene: TRBJ1-1
CDR3 protein: CASSLQEITEAFF

V gene: TRBV6-5
J gene: TRBJ2-5
CDR3 protein: CASSYQGAPRETQYF

V gene: TRBV5-8
J gene: TRBJ1-5
CDR3 protein: CASSVDGDQPQHF

V gene: TRBV18
J gene: TRBJ2-3
CDR3 protein: CASSPPRAGPPDTQYF

V gene: TRBV5-1
J gene: TRBJ2-5
CDR3 protein: CASSLESGQETQYF

V gene: TRBV10-1
J gene: TRBJ2-3
CDR3 protein: CASSESPFVAGGSTDTQYF

V gene: TRBV5-1
J gene: TRBJ1-1
CDR3 protein: CASMRDGNTEAFF

V gene: TRBV7-9
J gene: TRBJ1-1
CDR3 protein: CASSSITEAFF

V gene: TRBV5-1
J gene: TRBJ2-5
CDR3 protein: CASTGLRQETQYF

V gene: TRBV30
J gene: TRBJ1-4
CDR3 protein: CAGDRNNEKLFF

V gene: TRBV29-1
J gene: TRBJ1-1
CDR3 protein: CSASKGNRYTEAFF

V gene: TRBV24-1
J gene: TRBJ2-4
CDR3 protein: CATSDSDRVGAKNIQYF

V gene: TRBV20-1
J gene: TRBJ2-5
CDR3 protein: CSASEGGAETQYF

V gene: TRBV5-1
J gene: TRBJ2-1
CDR3 protein: CASSLAPANSYNEQFF

V gene: TRBV5-1
J gene: TRBJ2-6
CDR3 protein: CASTKQLSGANVLTF